This is a list of T cell receptor beta chains from one sample in a study of cytomegalovirus exposure and HLA in healthy donors. Repertoires were generated with immunoSEQ multiplex PCR, while TCRdb's copy carries only in-frame clones and drops some. Of fewer than 110,000 clones in the sample, around 74% were seen once. The specimen was PBMCs. These receptor sequences come from a woman between 40 and 55 years old in good health and CMV-seropositive. The CDR3 runs from the conserved cysteine through the conserved F or W. The D gene is left open where the match is weak.

j_call v_call d_call cdr3_aa
TRBJ2-1 TRBV18 - CASSPNRETNEQFF
TRBJ2-5 TRBV5-1 - CASSPRVRGQETQYF
TRBJ1-5 TRBV10-3 TRBD1 CAISAGQDNQPQHF
TRBJ1-2 TRBV9 - CASSVVPGADGYTF
TRBJ2-5 TRBV5-4 TRBD2 CASSFGASGGYQETQYF
TRBJ1-1 TRBV10-3 - CAISEFGSSGGEAFF
TRBJ1-6 TRBV2 - CASSGQGSSYNSPLHF
TRBJ1-1 TRBV6-5 - CASSYESEAFF
TRBJ1-1 TRBV5-6 TRBD1 CASSWGQGIEAFF
TRBJ1-2 TRBV15 TRBD1 CATKNVGGVEHYGYTF
TRBJ1-4 TRBV7-9 - CASSGGQANEKLFF
TRBJ1-4 TRBV5-1 TRBD1 CASSSGTGRNEKLFF
TRBJ2-1 TRBV5-1 - CASSSIRGYNEQFF
TRBJ2-7 TRBV25-1 - CASSDKRQSYEQYF
TRBJ2-7 TRBV14 TRBD1 CASSQDTGGEQYF
TRBJ1-2 TRBV7-2 - CASSPPPGRGYGYTF
TRBJ1-1 TRBV6-1 - CASMTAGKNTEAFF
TRBJ1-5 TRBV19 TRBD1 CASSPDRGRMGNQPQHF
TRBJ2-3 TRBV6-1 TRBD1 CASSGRGPDTQYF
TRBJ2-5 TRBV29-1 - CSVERGWGETQYF
TRBJ1-1 TRBV9 TRBD1 CASSASRDREGSTEAFF
TRBJ1-2 TRBV4-3 TRBD1 CASSPGTGKYGYTF
TRBJ2-7 TRBV15 - CATSFLGAYEQYF
TRBJ1-2 TRBV14 - CASSQDRVQDGGYTF
TRBJ1-5 TRBV30 - CAWSRLGNSNQPQHF
TRBJ1-2 TRBV4-1 - CASSQVVGDNGYTF
TRBJ1-1 TRBV7-9 TRBD1 CASSLAGQMNTEAFF
TRBJ2-3 TRBV15 TRBD2 CATSSATSGRTDTQYF
TRBJ1-5 TRBV10-1 - CASSAGRWGQPQHF
TRBJ1-2 TRBV7-2 TRBD1 CASSSQQGAPVYGYTF
TRBJ1-1 TRBV15 TRBD1 CATSRTTGIGTEAFF
TRBJ2-7 TRBV10-3 TRBD2 CAIGERGAHYEQYF
TRBJ1-2 TRBV19 TRBD1 CASSIAGTGLDYTF
TRBJ1-5 TRBV30 - CAWSVYGQNNQPQHF
TRBJ1-5 TRBV7-2 - CASSLGGGEGSPQHF
TRBJ1-2 TRBV11-2 TRBD1 CASSVGTGSGYTF
TRBJ2-3 TRBV2 - CACHWGPSTDTQYF
TRBJ1-3 TRBV5-4 - CASSLPGLHGNTIYF
- TRBV5-4 - CASSLDNYEQYF
TRBJ2-3 TRBV6-6 TRBD2 CASSGLALTTDTQYF
TRBJ1-5 TRBV2 - CASSESAPDQPQHF
TRBJ2-1 TRBV7-2 TRBD2 CASSLMGLAYNEQFF
TRBJ1-4 TRBV5-8 - CASSFSQGDEKLFF
TRBJ1-5 TRBV10-3 - CAIGGGSTSNQPQHF
TRBJ1-1 TRBV30 - CAWMRNPGTEAFF